The next 20 T cell receptor beta chains were all read from a single sample in a study of blood T cell repertoires in COVID-19. Profiled with immunoSEQ multiplex PCR; TCRdb holds only in-frame clones, not every one. The profile shows some 86,000 clones, 85% to 95% of them singletons. What was sequenced was peripheral blood. The receptors were gathered from a human donor with active COVID-19. The donor label of this sample is uncertain.

This chain joins TRBV13 and TRBJ1-1; TRBD1 matches at 7 bases. The V gene's germline CDR1 is PRHDT and CDR2 FYEKMQ (reference sequence). This CDR3 is built from 14 residues. Trimming removed 5 bases from V and 11 bases from J; junction bases left unmatched: 14. The CDR3 spells CASSSGPRGAGAFF. The DNA of the CDR3 is TGTGCCAGCAGCAGCGGTCCCAGGGGGGCAGGGGCTTTCTTT.

The chain combines TRBV13 with TRBJ1-3; 7 nucleotides match TRBD1. V trimming: 5 bases; J trimming: 3 bases; junction bases outside the gene matches: 4. The germline V gene has CDR1 PRHDT and CDR2 FYEKMQ (reference sequence). CDR3 length equals 14 residues. The CDR3 nucleotides read TGTGCCAGCAGCCTAAGGGACAGTGGAAACACCATATATTTT. Translating it yields CASSLRDSGNTIYF.

The chain links TRBV11-2 to TRBJ2-2; a possible D gene is TRBD2 (5 bases). Per germline, CDR1 SGHAT and CDR2 FQNNGV. The CDR3 is 13 amino acids. Trimming cost V 6 bases and J 5 bases, with 10 bases left between them. The CDR3 reads CASRPRGTGELFF. The CDR3 DNA reads as TGTGCCAGCAGACCCAGAGGGACCGGGGAGCTGTTTTTT.

The chain carries TRBV19 and TRBJ1-3, with D possibly matching TRBD1 (6 bases). Trimming left V 4 bases short and J 4 bases short, with 11 bases between. Germline V CDR1 and CDR2: LNHDA, SQIVND (reference sequence). There are 14 residues in the CDR3. The CDR3 bases are TGTGCCAGTAGTACACAGGGATCCGGAAACACCATATATTTT. Protein product: CASSTQGSGNTIYF.

This clone came up a few times. The rearrangement uses TRBV11-3 and TRBJ1-1; D uncertain. V dropped 5 bases and J dropped 1 base, with 11 bases sitting between them. This CDR3 has 14 amino acids. Per germline, CDR1 SGHNT and CDR2 YENEEA. CDR3 bases: TGTGCCAGCAGCCTCAGTGGAGAGAACACTGAAGCTTTCTTT. Residues: CASSLSGENTEAFF.

This chain connects TRBV6-5 to TRBJ2-2; tentatively, D is TRBD2 (6 bases). CDR3 length: 15 residues. Trimming cost V 7 bases and J 6 bases, with 18 bases left between them. From germline, CDR1 is MNHEY and CDR2 SVGAGI. The CDR3 is CASTNLLAIPGELFF. The CDR3 coding sequence is TGTGCCAGCACTAACCTACTAGCTATTCCCGGGGAGCTGTTTTTT.

V gene TRBV7-9 combines with J gene TRBJ2-1; tentative D call: TRBD2 (6 bases). CDR1 and CDR2 (germline): SEHNR, FQNEAQ (reference sequence). Deletions cut 8 bases from V and 0 bases from J, with 8 bases between. The CDR3 consists of 13 residues. The DNA of the CDR3 is TGTGCCAGCTCCGGGAGCTCCTACAATGAGCAGTTCTTC. Translated: CASSGSSYNEQFF. The full variable domain, rest sourced from reference TRBV7-9 and TRBJ2-1, is DTGVSQNPRHKITKRGQNVTFRCDPISEHNRLYWYRQTLGQGPEFLTYFQNEAQLEKSRLLSDRFSAERPKGSFSTLEIQRTEQGDSAMYLCASSGSSYNEQFFGPGTRLTVL.

There are a few counts of this clone. The chain employs TRBV7-3 and TRBJ2-3; D unresolved. Germline values: CDR1 SGHTA, CDR2 FQGTGA. The CDR3 loop spans 13 amino acids. Trimming removed 2 bases from V and 4 bases from J, with 7 bases in between. DNA for the CDR3: TGTGCCAGCAGCTTAGGAGTCCCAGATACGCAGTATTTT. Translating gives CASSLGVPDTQYF.

The rearrangement links TRBV7-9 to TRBJ1-5; D perhaps matches TRBD1 (5 bases). Trimming left V 1 base short and J 3 bases short, with 7 bases between. This CDR3 is built from 14 residues. The germline gives CDR1 SEHNR, CDR2 FQNEAQ (reference sequence). CDR3 coding DNA: TGTGCCAGCAGCTTAGACAGGTACAATCAGCCCCAGCATTTT. Its translation is CASSLDRYNQPQHF.

Notes on this clone: One junction end disagrees with the germline gene, perhaps due to a read error. This rearrangement joins TRBV7-9 to TRBJ1-1, with D possibly matching TRBD1 (5 bases). In germline, CDR1 is SEHNR, CDR2 FQNEAQ (reference sequence). The CDR3 has 13 amino acids. As DNA, the CDR3 is TGTGCCAGCAGCTTAGTTAACTCCGGGACTAAAGGCTTT. Its translation is CASSLVNSGTKGF.

V usage is TRBV5-1 and J usage is TRBJ1-3; 9 positions agree with TRBD1. This CDR3 spans 15 amino acids. Germline V gene sequence: CDR1 SGHRS, CDR2 YFSETQ. Losses at the gene ends were 0 bases for V and 3 bases for J; bases not matched to a gene: 1. CDR3 coding DNA: TGCGCCAGCAGCTTGGGGACAGGGGTTGGAAACACCATATATTTT. Encoded protein: CASSLGTGVGNTIYF.

This clone was recorded only once. The CDR3 DNA sequence: TGTGCCAGCAGCTTAGGGCCTCGACTTGAAGCTTTCTTT. Its translation is CASSLGPRLEAFF. V and J are TRBV7-6 and TRBJ1-1; D is unclear. V was cut by 1 base and J by 7 bases, with 10 bases left in between. The CDR3 totals 13 residues. CDR1 and CDR2 (germline): SGHVS, FNYEAQ.

The rearrangement uses TRBV19 and TRBJ1-4; D possibly corresponds to TRBD1 (5 bases). The CDR3 has 13 residues. V dropped 7 bases and J dropped 4 bases, with 10 bases sitting between them. Germline V gene lookup returns CDR1 LNHDA and CDR2 SQIVND (reference sequence). CDR3 amino acids: CASTQGHNEKLFF. The DNA of the CDR3 is TGTGCCAGTACCCAGGGCCATAATGAAAAACTGTTTTTT.

The chain couples TRBV15 to TRBJ2-2; D may be TRBD1 (6 bases). Germline V CDR1 and CDR2: LNHNV, YYDKDF (reference sequence). Trimming stripped 5 bases from V and 0 bases from J, with 10 bases between. This CDR3 region has 15 residues. CDR3 residues: CATSSPGANTGELFF. The DNA for the CDR3 is TGTGCCACCAGCTCCCCAGGGGCGAACACCGGGGAGCTGTTTTTT.

This chain links TRBV5-1 with TRBJ2-4; 10 bases line up with TRBD2. V was clipped by 1 base and J by 8 bases; unmatched bases: 3. From germline, CDR1 is SGHRS and CDR2 YFSETQ. This CDR3 is 14 amino acids long. The CDR3 DNA follows: TGCGCCAGCAGCTTGAGAACTAGCGGGGACATTCAGTACTTC. It encodes CASSLRTSGDIQYF.

The chain combines TRBV15 with TRBJ2-1; 7 positions agree with TRBD1. The CDR3 is made up of 15 amino acids. The junction had 6 bases not matched to a gene; V was cut back by 0 bases and J by 7 bases. The germline CDR1 and CDR2 sequences are LNHNV and YYDKDF (reference sequence). CDR3 sequence reads: CATSRDLEQGNEQFF. The DNA for the CDR3 is TGTGCCACCAGCAGAGATCTGGAACAGGGGAATGAGCAGTTCTTC. The full variable domain, rest sourced from reference TRBV15 and TRBJ2-1, is DAMVIQNPRYQVTQFGKPVTLSCSQTLNHNVMYWYQQKSSQAPKLLFHYYDKDFNNEADTPDNFQSRRPNTSFCFLDIRSPGLGDTAMYLCATSRDLEQGNEQFFGPGTRLTVL.

V and J are TRBV10-3 and TRBJ2-5, with 9 bases fitting TRBD2. Germline V gene lookup returns CDR1 ENHRY and CDR2 SYGVKD. This CDR3 has 15 residues. V lost 0 bases, J lost 4 bases, and 3 bases stayed unmatched. In nucleotides, the CDR3 is TGTGCCATCAGTGAGTCGCGGGGGGGACCAGAGACCCAGTACTTC. It specifies CAISESRGGPETQYF.

The chain combines TRBV24-1 with TRBJ1-3, with D tentatively TRBD1 (6 bases). Trimming cost V 4 bases and J 0 bases, with 12 bases left between them. The CDR3 runs 16 residues. Germline CDR1 and CDR2: KGHDR and SFDVKD. This CDR3 reads CATSDPRGYSGNTIYF. CDR3 sequence (DNA): TGTGCCACCAGTGACCCGAGGGGGTACTCTGGAAACACCATATATTTT.

The J gene is TRBJ2-5, the V gene TRBV2, with 8 bases identical to TRBD2. J lost 3 bases, V lost 8 bases, and 8 bases had no gene match. Germline lookup yields CDR1 SNHLY and CDR2 FYNNEI. This CDR3 region has 14 residues. CDR3 sequence: CASSVNGGEETQYF. For the CDR3, the DNA is TGTGCCAGCTCTGTAAACGGGGGGGAAGAGACCCAGTACTTC.

The chain combines TRBV5-1 with TRBJ2-1; D possibly corresponds to TRBD2 (6 bases). Trimming pared 5 bases from V and 6 bases from J, leaving 21 bases between. This CDR3 comprises 16 residues. Germline CDR1 SGHRS, CDR2 YFSETQ. This CDR3 reads CASSWSGTVGGNEQFF. The CDR3 DNA reads TGCGCCAGCAGTTGGTCCGGGACTGTGGGGGGCAATGAGCAGTTCTTC.